Listed below are T cell receptor beta chains from one sample, sequenced in a study of cytomegalovirus exposure and HLA in healthy donors. This table comes from immunoSEQ multiplex PCR, and its TCRdb copy is limited to in-frame clones, with some not included. The sample yields some 120,000 clones, around 74% seen once. The specimen sequenced was PBMCs. The source of these receptors is a woman aged 50 to 65 in good health and CMV-seropositive. The CDR3 runs from the conserved cysteine through the conserved F or W. The order of the fields is J gene, CDR3 length, V gene, CDR3 protein.

>TRBJ1-4|15|TRBV15
CATSGQGQGDEKLFF
>TRBJ1-1|15|TRBV11-3
CASSFAGTQNTEAFF
>TRBJ1-2|12|TRBV19
CASKTGSYGYTF
>TRBJ1-1|14|TRBV7-9
CASSQSITGMEAFF
>TRBJ2-7|14|TRBV2
CASNRDRVSHEQYF
>TRBJ2-1|15|TRBV2
CASSEAPLGPNEQFF
>TRBJ2-1|16|TRBV4-2
CASSQDFGSGGGEQFF
>TRBJ2-7|14|TRBV25-1
CASSARQGPYEQYF
>TRBJ2-3|12|TRBV18
CASSSRGLEQYF
>TRBJ1-5|15|TRBV27
CASSPADSFYQPQHF
>TRBJ1-5|17|TRBV4-2
CASSQVTQGYSNQPQHF
>TRBJ2-1|17|TRBV27
CASTTADSTLSINEQFF
>TRBJ2-7|15|TRBV19
CASKYRGTGSDEQYF
>TRBJ2-3|12|TRBV9
CASSVLAGAQYF
>TRBJ1-3|15|TRBV10-3
CAISSTGTPGNTIYF
>TRBJ1-1|13|TRBV6-1
CASSPRANTEAFF
>TRBJ2-5|14|TRBV9
CASSVGLGLETQYF
>TRBJ1-5|16|TRBV5-1
CASSWLEGRDNQPQHF
>TRBJ2-4|12|TRBV6-6
CASGLAKNIQYF
>TRBJ1-4|14|TRBV7-2
CASSGRTGDEKLFF